Below are 8 T cell receptor beta chains sequenced from a single sample in a study of blood T cell repertoires in COVID-19. Sequencing was performed with immunoSEQ multiplex PCR; in TCRdb, only in-frame clones are kept and a portion is missing. The top ten hold about 3.6% of the sample, which has roughly 240,000 clones, 80% to 90% seen once. Sequenced material: PBMCs or T cells enriched from blood (not recorded which). The origin of the receptors is a woman in her thirties or forties who had been exposed to COVID-19.

The chain recombines TRBV18 with TRBJ1-1; a possible D gene is TRBD1 (6 bases). CDR1 and CDR2 (germline): KGHSH, LQKENI. Trimming removed 3 bases at V and 5 bases at J, with 19 bases between. There are 16 residues in the CDR3. CDR3 residues: CASSPQGRQARTEAFF. CDR3 bases: TGTGCCAGCTCACCCCAAGGGAGACAGGCGAGAACTGAAGCTTTCTTT.

The chain has TRBV28 and TRBJ1-5; 7 bases line up with TRBD1. The CDR3 extends over 15 amino acids. The germline CDR1 and CDR2 sequences are MDHEN and SYDVKM. The V and J ends lost 5 bases and 1 base, in that order; junction bases with no gene match: 5. DNA of the CDR3: TGTGCCAGCAGTCCCCCACAGGGGAGCAATCAGCCCCAGCATTTT. Translated: CASSPPQGSNQPQHF.

About this clone: Within the sample, other DNA sequences also encode this same CDR3. The V gene is TRBV6-5, the J gene TRBJ1-2, with D possibly TRBD1 on 5 matching bases. V was clipped by 2 bases and J by 4 bases, with 11 bases between them. The length of the CDR3 is 14 residues. Per germline, CDR1 MNHEY and CDR2 SVGAGI. CDR3 amino acids: CASSYGGGSYGYTF. CDR3 nucleotide sequence: TGTGCCAGCAGTTACGGGGGAGGGAGCTATGGCTACACCTTC.

This clone has a count of ten or more. The chain links TRBV27 to TRBJ1-6; a possible D gene is TRBD1 (6 bases). Germline V gene data show CDR1 as MNHEY and CDR2 as SMNVEV (reference sequence). The CDR3 is 19 residues long. V dropped 2 bases and J dropped 0 bases, with 17 bases sitting between them. The CDR3 DNA reads TGTGCCAGCAGTTTAAGGGCCGGGACACTGAGCTCCTATAATTCACCCCTCCACTTT. Translated: CASSLRAGTLSSYNSPLHF.

This clone has more than one count but fewer than ten. The rearrangement joins TRBV6-5 to TRBJ2-7; perhaps TRBD1 as D (6 bases). This CDR3 is 14 amino acids long. Trimming took off 6 bases at V and 6 bases at J, with 18 bases between the two ends. Germline V lookup: CDR1 MNHEY, CDR2 SVGAGI. The DNA for the CDR3 is TGTGCCAGCAGGGTGATTAAGACAGGCACCGAGCAGTACTTC. Protein product: CASRVIKTGTEQYF.

The chain combines TRBV7-2 with TRBJ1-1; D uncertain. The CDR3 is 13 residues long. Germline V gene lookup returns CDR1 SGHTA and CDR2 FQGNSA. Trimming removed 5 bases at V and 7 bases at J, with 14 bases between. DNA for the CDR3: TGTGCCAGCAGCCCAGTTCTGTCCAGTGAAGCTTTCTTT. Translating gives CASSPVLSSEAFF.

The chain is built from TRBV3-1 (or the pseudogene TRBV3-2) and TRBJ1-2; the match to TRBD1 covers 9 bases. J was trimmed by 3 bases and V by 4 bases; bases with no gene match: 3. The germline gives CDR1 LGHDT, CDR2 YNNKEL (reference sequence). The CDR3 has 14 residues. CDR3 nucleotides: TGTGCCAGCAGCCCCGGGACAGGGTACTATGGCTACACCTTC. This encodes CASSPGTGYYGYTF.

This sequence joins TRBV4-3 and TRBJ2-1; D ambiguous. The CDR3 has 14 amino acids. Deletions cut 0 bases from V and 7 bases from J, with 10 bases between. Germline lookup yields CDR1 LGHNA and CDR2 YSLEER. The CDR3 is CASSQDQRGNEQFF. CDR3 DNA sequence: TGCGCCAGCAGCCAAGATCAACGAGGTAATGAGCAGTTCTTC.